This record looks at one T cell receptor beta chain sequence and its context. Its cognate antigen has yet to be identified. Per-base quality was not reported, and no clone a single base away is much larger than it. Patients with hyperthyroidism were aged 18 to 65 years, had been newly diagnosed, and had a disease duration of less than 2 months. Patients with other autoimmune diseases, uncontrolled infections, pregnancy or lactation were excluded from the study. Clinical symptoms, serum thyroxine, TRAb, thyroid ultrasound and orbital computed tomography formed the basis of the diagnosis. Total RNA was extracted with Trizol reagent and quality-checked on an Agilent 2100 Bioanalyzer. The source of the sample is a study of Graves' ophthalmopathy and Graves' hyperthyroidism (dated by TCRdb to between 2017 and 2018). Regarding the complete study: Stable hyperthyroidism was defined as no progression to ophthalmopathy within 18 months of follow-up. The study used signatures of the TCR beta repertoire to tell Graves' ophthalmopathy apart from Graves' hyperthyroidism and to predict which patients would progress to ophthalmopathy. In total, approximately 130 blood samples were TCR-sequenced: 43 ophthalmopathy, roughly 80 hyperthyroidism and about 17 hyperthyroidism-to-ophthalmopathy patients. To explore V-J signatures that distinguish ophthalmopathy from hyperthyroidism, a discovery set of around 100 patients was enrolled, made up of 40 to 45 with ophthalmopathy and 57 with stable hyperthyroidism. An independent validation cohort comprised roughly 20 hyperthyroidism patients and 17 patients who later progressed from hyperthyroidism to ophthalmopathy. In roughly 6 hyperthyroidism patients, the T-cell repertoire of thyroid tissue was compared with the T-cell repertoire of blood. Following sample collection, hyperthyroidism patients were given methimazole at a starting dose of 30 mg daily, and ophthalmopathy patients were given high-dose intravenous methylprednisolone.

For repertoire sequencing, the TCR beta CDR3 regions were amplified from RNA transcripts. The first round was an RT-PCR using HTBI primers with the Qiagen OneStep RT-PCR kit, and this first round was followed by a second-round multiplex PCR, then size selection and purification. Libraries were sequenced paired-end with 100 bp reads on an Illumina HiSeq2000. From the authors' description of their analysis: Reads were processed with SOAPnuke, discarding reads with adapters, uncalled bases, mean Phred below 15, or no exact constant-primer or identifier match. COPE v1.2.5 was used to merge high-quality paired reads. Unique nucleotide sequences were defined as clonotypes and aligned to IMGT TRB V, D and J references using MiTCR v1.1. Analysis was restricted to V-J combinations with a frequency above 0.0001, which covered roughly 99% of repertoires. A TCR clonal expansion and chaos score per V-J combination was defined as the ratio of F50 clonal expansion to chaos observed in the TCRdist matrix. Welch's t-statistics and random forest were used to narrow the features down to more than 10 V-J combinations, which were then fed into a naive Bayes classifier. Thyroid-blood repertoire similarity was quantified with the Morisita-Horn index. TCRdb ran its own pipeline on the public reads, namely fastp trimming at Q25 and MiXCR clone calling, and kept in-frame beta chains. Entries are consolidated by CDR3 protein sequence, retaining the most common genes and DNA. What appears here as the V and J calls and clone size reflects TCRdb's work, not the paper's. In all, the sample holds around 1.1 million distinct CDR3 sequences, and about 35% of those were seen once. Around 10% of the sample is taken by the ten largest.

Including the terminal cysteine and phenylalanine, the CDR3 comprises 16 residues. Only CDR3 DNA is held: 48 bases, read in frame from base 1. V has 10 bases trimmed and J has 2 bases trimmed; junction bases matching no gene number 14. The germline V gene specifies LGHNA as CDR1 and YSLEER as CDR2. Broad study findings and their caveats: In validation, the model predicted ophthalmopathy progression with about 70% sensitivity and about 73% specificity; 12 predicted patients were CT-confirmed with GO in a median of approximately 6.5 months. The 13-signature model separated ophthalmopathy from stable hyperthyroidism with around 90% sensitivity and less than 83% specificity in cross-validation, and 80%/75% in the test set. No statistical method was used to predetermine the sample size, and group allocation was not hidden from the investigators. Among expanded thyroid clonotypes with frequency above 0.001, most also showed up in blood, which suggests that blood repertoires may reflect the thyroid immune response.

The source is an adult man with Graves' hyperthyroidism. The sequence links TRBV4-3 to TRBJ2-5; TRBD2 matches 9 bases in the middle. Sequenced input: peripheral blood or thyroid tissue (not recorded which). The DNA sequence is TGCGCCATAAGCGGGGGGAGGGCGATGACGCAAGAGACCCAGTACTTC. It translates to CAISGGRAMTQETQYF.